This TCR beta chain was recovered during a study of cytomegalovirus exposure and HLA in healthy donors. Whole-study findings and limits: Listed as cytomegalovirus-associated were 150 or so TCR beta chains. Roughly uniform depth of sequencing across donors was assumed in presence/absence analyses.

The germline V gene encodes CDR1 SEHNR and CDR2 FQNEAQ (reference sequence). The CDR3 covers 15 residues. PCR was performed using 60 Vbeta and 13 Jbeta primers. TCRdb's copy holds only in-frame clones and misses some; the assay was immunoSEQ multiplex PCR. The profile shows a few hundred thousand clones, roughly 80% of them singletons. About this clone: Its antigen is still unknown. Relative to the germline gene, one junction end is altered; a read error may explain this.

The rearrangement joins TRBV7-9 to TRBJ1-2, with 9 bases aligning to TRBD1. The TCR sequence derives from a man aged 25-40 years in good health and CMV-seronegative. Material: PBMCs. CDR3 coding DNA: TGTTCCAGCAGCTTTACAGGGGGCAGGGGGTATGGCTACACCTTC. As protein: CSSSFTGGRGYGYTF. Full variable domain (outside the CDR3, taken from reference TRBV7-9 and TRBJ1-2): DTGVSQNPRHKITKRGQNVTFRCDPISEHNRLYWYRQTLGQGPEFLTYFQNEAQLEKSRLLSDRFSAERPKGSFSTLEIQRTEQGDSAMYLCSSSFTGGRGYGYTFGSGTRLTVV.